The 17 T cell receptor beta chains below come from one sample, sequenced in a study of control samples from healthy donors and cancer patients. Profiling relied on immunoSEQ multiplex PCR, and the TCRdb table lists in-frame clones only, not all of them. Of 110,000 or so clones listed, approximately 90% are singletons. Sequencing was carried out using blood. The receptor source for this set is a human donor in good health. The donor label of this sample is uncertain.

The V call is TRBV19, the J call TRBJ1-5; TRBD1 matches at 7 bases. The CDR3 totals 15 residues. V lost 6 bases and J lost 3; bases outside the gene matches: 8. Germline V gene sequence: CDR1 LNHDA, CDR2 SQIVND (reference sequence). CDR3 nucleotides: TGTGCCAGTAGCCAGGGACAGTCGGACAATCAGCCCCAGCATTTT. Translating it yields CASSQGQSDNQPQHF.

V gene TRBV4-1 combines with J gene TRBJ1-2, with D possibly being TRBD1 (6 bases). Germline V lookup: CDR1 MGHRA, CDR2 YSYEKL. This CDR3 spans 14 amino acids. Trimming shortened V by 0 bases and J by 7 bases, and 12 bases separated the two germline ends. The CDR3 here is CASSQELQQGGYTF. DNA for the CDR3: TGCGCCAGCAGCCAAGAACTACAACAGGGTGGCTACACCTTC.

The chain uses TRBV6-4 and TRBJ2-3; 8 bases line up with TRBD1. The ends lost 0 bases at V and 4 bases at J; junction bases unmatched: 18. This CDR3 spans 20 amino acids. The germline gives CDR1 MRHNA, CDR2 SNTAGT. The CDR3 reads CASSDSIGQGGRGGPDTQYF. CDR3 DNA: TGTGCCAGCAGTGACTCGATAGGACAGGGAGGACGTGGGGGCCCAGATACGCAGTATTTT.

This rearrangement joins TRBV20-1 to TRBJ2-7; D not resolved. The CDR3 contains 11 residues. Germline loops: CDR1 DFQATT, CDR2 SNEGSKA (reference sequence). V was clipped by 3 bases and J by 4 bases, with 7 bases between them. The CDR3: CSASDGYEQYF. CDR3 sequence (DNA): TGCAGTGCTAGCGACGGTTACGAGCAGTACTTC.

This chain joins TRBV5-8 and TRBJ1-5, with 7 bases lining up with TRBD1. The J call may not be correct, given that the DNA end is closer to TRBJ2-3. This CDR3 has 12 residues. Germline CDR1 SGHTS, CDR2 YDEGEE. CDR3 amino acids: CASSLLGQPQYF. The CDR3 coding sequence is TGTGCCAGCAGCTTGCTGGGACAGCCCCAGTATTTT.

In this sample, this clone turned up a few times. The V and J genes are TRBV2 and TRBJ1-2, with D unresolved. Trimming pared 6 bases from V and 4 bases from J, leaving 15 bases between. This CDR3 is built from 14 residues. Germline CDR1 is SNHLY and CDR2 is FYNNEI. In DNA, the CDR3 is TGTGCCAGCAGCGCCGACGGAGACGTCTATGGCTACACCTTC. Its protein is CASSADGDVYGYTF.

The genes are TRBV5-1 and TRBJ2-2; D possibly uses TRBD1 or TRBD2 (5 bases each). There are 15 residues in the CDR3. Germline lookup yields CDR1 SGHRS and CDR2 YFSETQ. Trimming took 5 bases from V and 1 from J, leaving 12 bases between them. As DNA, the CDR3 is TGCGCCAGCAGGGCACAGGCGGGGAACACCGGGGAGCTGTTTTTT. Its protein is CASRAQAGNTGELFF.

This chain connects TRBV2 to TRBJ2-1, with D hard to call. This CDR3 comprises 13 residues. Looked up from germline, CDR1 is SNHLY and CDR2 is FYNNEI. Trimming took 3 bases from V and 10 from J, leaving 13 bases between them. CDR3 in amino acids: CASSDEVSPEQFF. CDR3 bases: TGTGCCAGCAGTGATGAGGTTAGCCCAGAGCAGTTCTTC. The full variable domain, in which reference TRBV2 and TRBJ2-1 provide the parts outside the CDR3, is EPEVTQTPSHQVTQMGQEVILRCVPISNHLYFYWYRQILGQKVEFLVSFYNNEISEKSEIFDDQFSVERPDGSNFTLKIRSTKLEDSAMYFCASSDEVSPEQFFGPGTRLTVL.

V is TRBV30 and J is TRBJ2-1; 12 positions match TRBD2. CDR1 GTSNPN and CDR2 SVGIG come from the germline V gene (reference sequence). V gave up 3 bases and J gave up 4 bases; unmatched junction bases: 1. This CDR3 is 14 amino acids long. CDR3 DNA sequence: TGTGCCTGGAGAGGACTAGCGGGGTACAATGAGCAGTTCTTC. This encodes CAWRGLAGYNEQFF.

This clone was picked up one time. V usage is TRBV7-6 and J usage is TRBJ1-4, with a tentative D call TRBD1 (5 bases). CDR1 SGHVS and CDR2 FNYEAQ come from the germline V gene. V shed 2 bases and J shed 1 base, with 8 bases lying between them. The CDR3 contains 15 residues. CDR3 sequence (DNA): TGTGCCAGCAGCTTATCGCAGGGAACTAATGAAAAACTGTTTTTT. Translating gives CASSLSQGTNEKLFF.

The chain joins TRBV3-1 (or the pseudogene TRBV3-2) to TRBJ2-3, with D tentatively TRBD2 (8 bases). The CDR3 is 19 residues long. V was cut by 3 bases and J by 4 bases, with 26 bases left in between. Looked up from germline, CDR1 is LGHDT and CDR2 is YNNKEL (reference sequence). The CDR3 region is CASSHRDRGRSGGADTQYF. CDR3 bases: TGTGCCAGCAGCCACCGGGACAGAGGGAGGAGCGGGGGAGCAGATACGCAGTATTTT.

The genes are TRBV5-1 and TRBJ2-5, with 7 bases that match TRBD1. The V gene end was trimmed by 1 base and the J gene end by 1 base; junction bases not matched to a gene: 4. Germline V lookup: CDR1 SGHRS, CDR2 YFSETQ. CDR3 length: 15 amino acids. CDR3 DNA sequence: TGCGCCAGCAGCTTGTGGGGGACAGCCCAAGAGACCCAGTACTTC. As protein: CASSLWGTAQETQYF.

The chain couples TRBV6-5 to TRBJ1-1; D uncertain. V lost 0 bases and J 11 bases, leaving 7 bases between the germline ends. This CDR3 region has 11 residues. Per germline, CDR1 MNHEY and CDR2 SVGAGI. Written as DNA, the CDR3 is TGTGCCAGCAGTTACTCGTCTGCGGCTTTCTTT. It encodes CASSYSSAAFF.

The CDR3 is CASSETGPSPLHF. DNA for the CDR3: TGTGCCAGCAGTGAAACAGGGCCCTCACCCCTCCACTTT. The chain couples TRBV6-1 to TRBJ1-6; the D gene is possibly TRBD1 (6 bases). Germline loops: CDR1 MNHNS, CDR2 SASEGT. The CDR3 has 13 residues. V was shortened by 2 bases and J by 10 bases, with 9 bases between the two germline ends.

The rearrangement uses TRBV9 and TRBJ2-2; 11 bases are shared with TRBD1. Germline trimming cut 3 bases from V and 4 bases from J; bases unmatched to any gene: 2. The CDR3 consists of 15 residues. CDR1 SGDLS and CDR2 YYNGEE come from the germline V gene. DNA for the CDR3: TGTGCCAGCAGCGCGGGGACAGGGGGCACCGGGGAGCTGTTTTTT. This encodes CASSAGTGGTGELFF.

This chain connects TRBV20-1 to TRBJ1-5; tentatively, D is TRBD1 (6 bases). This CDR3 contains 14 residues. V was cut by 3 bases and J by 7 bases, with 16 bases left in between. The V gene's germline CDR1 is DFQATT and CDR2 SNEGSKA (reference sequence). CDR3: CSASQTGRLQPQHF. In DNA form, the CDR3 reads TGCAGTGCTAGTCAAACAGGGAGATTGCAGCCCCAGCATTTT.

The V call is TRBV29-1, the J call TRBJ2-7; possible D gene TRBD2, 5 bases. Germline V gene lookup returns CDR1 SQVTM and CDR2 ANQGSEA. V lost 6 bases, J lost 0 bases, and 9 bases lay in between. The CDR3 has 12 residues. CDR3: CSVRTLSYEQYF. The CDR3 region has the DNA TGCAGCGTGAGGACTCTCTCCTACGAGCAGTACTTC.